This TCR beta chain was recorded in a study of CD8 T cells in ankylosing spondylitis. Trimming shortened V by 5 bases and J by 2 bases, and 11 bases separated the two germline ends. Germline V gene lookup returns CDR1 SGHDT and CDR2 YYEEEE. The CDR3 has 13 amino acids. Notes on this clonotype: A read error may be the cause here, since a much bigger clone is one base away.

Each CDR3 protein gets one entry after TCRdb re-called the 5' RACE reads with MiXCR. The sample lists some 54,000 distinct CDR3 sequences, roughly 7.3% occurring once. Sequencing was performed on blood, either unsorted or a sorted T cell fraction (not recorded which). The gene calls are TRBV5-6 and TRBJ2-7, with no clear D. This TCR was sampled from a female donor with ankylosing spondylitis or in good health (not recorded which). The CDR3 nucleotides are TGTGCCAGCAGTGTGGAGACTGCCTACGAGCAGTACTTC. Translation: CASSVETAYEQYF.